A single T cell receptor beta chain is shown here with its context. The antigen remains undetermined. The length of the CDR3 is 15 residues. The sample originates from a study of T cell responses to AZD1222 COVID-19 vaccine. Findings of the study overall: Clonal diversity was possibly underestimated, and white British individuals and females predominated among donors. Only after the peak T cell response were repertoires sampled.

TCRdb's copy holds only in-frame clones and misses some; the assay was immunoSEQ multiplex PCR. The sample holds under 130,000 clones, more than 75% seen once. Here the sequenced sample was peripheral blood, taken on day 0 of AZD1222 vaccination. The TCR originated in an adult in good health. The rearrangement joins TRBV21-1 to TRBJ2-7. TRBV21-1 is recorded as a pseudogene. The CDR3 loop is CASPNRDFATVEQYF. The DNA for the CDR3 is TGTGCCAGCCCAAACAGGGACTTTGCAACCGTCGAGCAGTACTTC.